A single sample gave rise to the 16 T cell receptor beta chains below, sequenced in a study of blood T cell repertoires in COVID-19. Sequencing was performed with immunoSEQ multiplex PCR; in TCRdb, only in-frame clones are kept and a portion is missing. The repertoire holds around 64,000 clones, with 79% as singletons. The sequenced material came from peripheral blood. Receptors originate from a man in his sixties with acute or convalescent COVID-19.

The chain employs TRBV4-2 and TRBJ2-1, with no clear D. Germline CDR1 and CDR2: LGHNA and YNFKEQ. V lost 1 base, J lost 6 bases, and 4 bases lay in between. The CDR3 loop spans 12 amino acids. In DNA form, the CDR3 reads TGTGCCAGCAGCCAAGTCCGCAATGAGCAGTTCTTC. Its protein is CASSQVRNEQFF.

This clone was recorded a few times. The rearrangement links TRBV7-2 to TRBJ2-1, with a tentative D call TRBD2 (5 bases). The germline V gene encodes CDR1 SGHTA and CDR2 FQGNSA. This CDR3 comprises 15 residues. V dropped 7 bases and J dropped 0 bases, with 13 bases sitting between them. CDR3: CASTVASSSYNEQFF. CDR3 nucleotides: TGTGCCAGCACGGTAGCGTCGAGCTCCTACAATGAGCAGTTCTTC.

The V gene is TRBV18, the J gene TRBJ1-2; 11 bases fit TRBD1. The V gene's germline CDR1 is KGHSH and CDR2 LQKENI. Trimming took 3 bases from V and 5 from J; bases not matched to a gene: 8. This CDR3 region has 16 residues. The CDR3 is CASSPGQGARVYGYTF. DNA of the CDR3: TGTGCCAGCTCACCCGGACAGGGGGCGCGTGTTTATGGCTACACCTTC.

The chain has TRBV28 and TRBJ2-2, with 9 bases lining up with TRBD2. V trimming: 4 bases; J trimming: 2 bases; junction bases outside the gene matches: 5. The CDR3 runs to 16 residues. CDR1 is MDHEN, CDR2 SYDVKM, per germline. CDR3 protein: CASSSGAGGNTGELFF. In DNA form, the CDR3 reads TGTGCCAGCAGTTCGGGAGCGGGAGGAAACACCGGGGAGCTGTTTTTT.

The chain links TRBV28 to TRBJ1-2; TRBD1 agrees at 8 bases. Germline trimming cut 6 bases from V and 4 bases from J; bases unmatched to any gene: 4. Germline-derived CDR1 and CDR2 are MDHEN and SYDVKM. CDR3 size: 13 residues. This CDR3 reads CASRAGGPYGYTF. The CDR3 DNA reads TGTGCCAGCAGGGCAGGGGGCCCCTATGGCTACACCTTC.

The chain couples TRBV13 to TRBJ2-3; D gene ambiguous. This CDR3 is built from 12 residues. Germline V lookup: CDR1 PRHDT, CDR2 FYEKMQ (reference sequence). Trimming pared 2 bases from V and 9 bases from J, leaving 9 bases between. The CDR3, as DNA: TGTGCCAGCAGCTTAAAAGCTGCCACGCAGTATTTT. This gives the protein CASSLKAATQYF.

This clone was seen a handful of times. This chain uses TRBV28 with TRBJ1-2; TRBD1 matches 10 bases. CDR3 size: 14 residues. CDR1 is MDHEN and CDR2 is SYDVKM in the germline V gene. J gave up 4 bases and V 8 bases, and 7 bases lay outside the gene matches. CDR3 coding DNA: TGTGCCAGCCGTATGAGGACAGGGGGCTATGGCTACACCTTC. Translation gives CASRMRTGGYGYTF.

The chain employs TRBV2 and TRBJ1-5; no firm D call. CDR1 is SNHLY, CDR2 FYNNEI, per germline. The CDR3 runs 13 residues. Deletions cut 5 bases from V and 3 bases from J, with 8 bases between. Here the CDR3 DNA reads TGTGCCAGCAGTATCGGACTCAATCAGCCCCAGCATTTT. It yields the protein CASSIGLNQPQHF.

The table lists this clone with a count of one. The chain recombines TRBV7-8 with TRBJ1-2, with D possibly being TRBD1 (6 bases). The CDR3 is made up of 14 amino acids. V was trimmed by 5 bases and J by 2 bases, leaving 12 bases between them. Per the germline V gene, CDR1 is SGHVS and CDR2 is FQNEAQ. CDR3: CASSRIGTNYGYTF. In nucleotides, the CDR3 is TGTGCCAGCAGCCGCATTGGGACAAACTATGGCTACACCTTC.

The rearrangement joins TRBV6-2 or TRBV6-3 to TRBJ1-4, with 8 bases lining up with TRBD1. Germline V lookup: CDR1 MNHEY, CDR2 SVGEGT. V lost 0 bases and J lost 8; bases outside the gene matches: 11. There are 17 residues in the CDR3. In nucleotides, the CDR3 is TGTGCCAGCAGTTACTCGAGAGGGGGACAGGTCAGAGAAAAACTGTTTTTT. Amino acids: CASSYSRGGQVREKLFF.

The V gene is TRBV11-3, the J gene TRBJ1-2, with D perhaps matching TRBD1 (5 bases). The CDR3 contains 18 residues. The V and J ends lost 6 bases and 1 base respectively, with 24 bases between them. Germline-derived CDR1 and CDR2 are SGHNT and YENEEA. CDR3 nucleotide sequence: TGTGCCAGCAGGCGCGCAACGACAGCCCATTCGATTAACTATGGCTACACCTTC. Its translation: CASRRATTAHSINYGYTF.

The chain has TRBV7-2 and TRBJ2-7; perhaps TRBD2 as D (5 bases). The CDR3 extends over 13 amino acids. From germline, CDR1 is SGHTA and CDR2 FQGNSA. V lost 2 bases, J lost 7 bases, and 12 bases lay in between. This chain's CDR3 is CASSLSIGSEQYF. The CDR3 DNA follows: TGTGCCAGCAGCTTAAGTATTGGGAGTGAGCAGTACTTC.

The rearrangement links TRBV7-2 to TRBJ2-3, with D perhaps matching TRBD2 (5 bases). The CDR3 runs 13 residues. Germline CDR1 and CDR2: SGHTA and FQGNSA. V was cut by 2 bases and J by 6 bases, with 9 bases left in between. In DNA form, the CDR3 reads TGTGCCAGCAGCTTAACCGGGATCGATACGCAGTATTTT. It is translated as CASSLTGIDTQYF.

V usage is TRBV21-1 and J usage is TRBJ1-5. TRBV21-1 is shown as a pseudogene. The CDR3 runs to 18 residues. The CDR3, as DNA: TGTGCCAGCAGCAAAGACGCACCGCCGGAGAAAGTTAATCAGCCCCAGCATTTT. Translating it yields CASSKDAPPEKVNQPQHF.

This chain joins TRBV21-1 and TRBJ2-3; the D call TRBD2 from the table was never checked on the DNA. TRBV21-1 is noted as a pseudogene. The CDR3 has 16 residues. CDR3 amino acids: CASSNRSITLGGTQYF. For the CDR3, the DNA is TGTGCCAGCAGCAACAGGTCCATAACACTCGGGGGGACGCAGTATTTT.

The DNA of the CDR3 is TGTGCCAGCACCGGCCGAGGGAGGTTGTATGAGCAGTTCTTC. Amino acid sequence: CASTGRGRLYEQFF. The chain carries TRBV27 and TRBJ2-1; possible D gene TRBD2, 6 bases. This CDR3 is 14 amino acids long. The germline V gene encodes CDR1 MNHEY and CDR2 SMNVEV (reference sequence). Trimming removed 7 bases at V and 8 bases at J, with 18 bases between.